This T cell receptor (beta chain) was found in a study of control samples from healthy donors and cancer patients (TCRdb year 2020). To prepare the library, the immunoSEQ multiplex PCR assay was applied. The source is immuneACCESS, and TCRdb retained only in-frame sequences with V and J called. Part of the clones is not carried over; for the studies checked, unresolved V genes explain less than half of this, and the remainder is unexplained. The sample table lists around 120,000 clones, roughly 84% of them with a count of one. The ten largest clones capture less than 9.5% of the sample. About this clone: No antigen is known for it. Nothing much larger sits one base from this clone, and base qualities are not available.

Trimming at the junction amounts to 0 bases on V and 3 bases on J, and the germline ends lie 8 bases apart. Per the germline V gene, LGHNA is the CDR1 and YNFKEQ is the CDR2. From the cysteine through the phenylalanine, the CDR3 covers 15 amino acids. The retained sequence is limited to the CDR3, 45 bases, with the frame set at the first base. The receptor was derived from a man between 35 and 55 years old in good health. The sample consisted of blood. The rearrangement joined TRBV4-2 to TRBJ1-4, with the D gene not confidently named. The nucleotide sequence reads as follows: TGTGCCAGCAGCCAAGATCAACAGCCTAATGAAAAACTGTTTTTT. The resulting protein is CASSQDQQPNEKLFF.